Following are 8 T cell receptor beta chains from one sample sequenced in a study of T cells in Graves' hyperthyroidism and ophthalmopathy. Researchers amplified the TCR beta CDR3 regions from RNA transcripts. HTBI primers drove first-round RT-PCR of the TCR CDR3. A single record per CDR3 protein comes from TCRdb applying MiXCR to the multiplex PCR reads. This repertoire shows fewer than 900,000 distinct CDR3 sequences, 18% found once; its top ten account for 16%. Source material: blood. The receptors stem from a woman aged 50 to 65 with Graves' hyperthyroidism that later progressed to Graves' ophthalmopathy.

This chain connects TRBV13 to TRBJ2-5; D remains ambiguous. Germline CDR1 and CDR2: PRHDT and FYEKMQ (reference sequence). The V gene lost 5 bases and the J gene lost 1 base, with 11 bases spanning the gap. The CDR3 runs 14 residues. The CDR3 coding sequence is TGTGCCAGCAGCCCACAGTCCTCCCAAGAGACCCAGTACTTC. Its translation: CASSPQSSQETQYF.

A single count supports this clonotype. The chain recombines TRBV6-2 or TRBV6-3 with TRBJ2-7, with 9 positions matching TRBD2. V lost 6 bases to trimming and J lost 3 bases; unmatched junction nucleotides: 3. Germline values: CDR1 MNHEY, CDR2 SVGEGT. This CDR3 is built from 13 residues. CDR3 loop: CASRGTSLYEQYF. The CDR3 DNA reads TGTGCCAGCAGAGGGACTAGCCTCTACGAGCAGTACTTC.

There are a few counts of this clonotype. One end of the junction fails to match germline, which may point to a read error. The CDR3 coding sequence is TGCAGTGCTAGTTTTCCGAACACTGGAGCTTTCTTT. Translation gives CSASFPNTGAFF. The chain uses TRBV20-1 and TRBJ1-1; D is undetermined. Germline V gives CDR1 DFQATT, CDR2 SNEGSKA (reference sequence). This CDR3 contains 12 residues.

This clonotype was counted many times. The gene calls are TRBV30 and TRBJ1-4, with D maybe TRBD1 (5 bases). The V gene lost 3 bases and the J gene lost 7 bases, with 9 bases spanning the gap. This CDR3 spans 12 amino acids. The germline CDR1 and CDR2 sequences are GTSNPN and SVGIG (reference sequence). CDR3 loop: CAWRGAGEKLFF. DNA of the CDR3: TGTGCCTGGAGAGGGGCGGGTGAAAAACTGTTTTTT.

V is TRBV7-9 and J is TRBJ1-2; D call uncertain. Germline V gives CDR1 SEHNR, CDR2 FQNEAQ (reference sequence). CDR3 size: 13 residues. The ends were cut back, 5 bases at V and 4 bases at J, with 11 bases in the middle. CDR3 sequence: CASSLVFGYGYTF. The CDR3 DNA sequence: TGTGCCAGCAGCCTTGTTTTTGGCTATGGCTACACCTTC. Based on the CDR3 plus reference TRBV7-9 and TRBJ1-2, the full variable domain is DTGVSQNPRHKITKRGQNVTFRCDPISEHNRLYWYRQTLGQGPEFLTYFQNEAQLEKSRLLSDRFSAERPKGSFSTLEIQRTEQGDSAMYLCASSLVFGYGYTFGSGTRLTVV.

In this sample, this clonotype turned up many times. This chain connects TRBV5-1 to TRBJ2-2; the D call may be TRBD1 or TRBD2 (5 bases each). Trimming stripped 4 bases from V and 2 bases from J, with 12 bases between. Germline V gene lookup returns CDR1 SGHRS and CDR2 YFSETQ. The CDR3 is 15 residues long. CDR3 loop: CASSIRDGNTGELFF. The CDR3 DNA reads TGCGCCAGCAGCATCCGGGACGGAAACACCGGGGAGCTGTTTTTT.

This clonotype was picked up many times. The CDR3 DNA follows: TGTGCCAGCAGCTTAATGCCTAACCAAGAGACCCAGTACTTC. This translates into CASSLMPNQETQYF. The chain combines TRBV7-3 with TRBJ2-5; no firm D call. Germline V gene lookup returns CDR1 SGHTA and CDR2 FQGTGA. The CDR3 runs 14 residues. The V end was cut by 1 base, the J end by 0 bases, with 6 bases between.

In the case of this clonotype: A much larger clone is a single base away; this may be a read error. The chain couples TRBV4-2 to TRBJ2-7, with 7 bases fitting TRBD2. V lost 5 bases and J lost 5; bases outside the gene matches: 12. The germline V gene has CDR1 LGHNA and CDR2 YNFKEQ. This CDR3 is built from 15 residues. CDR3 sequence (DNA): TGTGCCAGCAGCGTAGCTAACGGGGGGTTTAACGAGCAGTACTTC. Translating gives CASSVANGGFNEQYF.